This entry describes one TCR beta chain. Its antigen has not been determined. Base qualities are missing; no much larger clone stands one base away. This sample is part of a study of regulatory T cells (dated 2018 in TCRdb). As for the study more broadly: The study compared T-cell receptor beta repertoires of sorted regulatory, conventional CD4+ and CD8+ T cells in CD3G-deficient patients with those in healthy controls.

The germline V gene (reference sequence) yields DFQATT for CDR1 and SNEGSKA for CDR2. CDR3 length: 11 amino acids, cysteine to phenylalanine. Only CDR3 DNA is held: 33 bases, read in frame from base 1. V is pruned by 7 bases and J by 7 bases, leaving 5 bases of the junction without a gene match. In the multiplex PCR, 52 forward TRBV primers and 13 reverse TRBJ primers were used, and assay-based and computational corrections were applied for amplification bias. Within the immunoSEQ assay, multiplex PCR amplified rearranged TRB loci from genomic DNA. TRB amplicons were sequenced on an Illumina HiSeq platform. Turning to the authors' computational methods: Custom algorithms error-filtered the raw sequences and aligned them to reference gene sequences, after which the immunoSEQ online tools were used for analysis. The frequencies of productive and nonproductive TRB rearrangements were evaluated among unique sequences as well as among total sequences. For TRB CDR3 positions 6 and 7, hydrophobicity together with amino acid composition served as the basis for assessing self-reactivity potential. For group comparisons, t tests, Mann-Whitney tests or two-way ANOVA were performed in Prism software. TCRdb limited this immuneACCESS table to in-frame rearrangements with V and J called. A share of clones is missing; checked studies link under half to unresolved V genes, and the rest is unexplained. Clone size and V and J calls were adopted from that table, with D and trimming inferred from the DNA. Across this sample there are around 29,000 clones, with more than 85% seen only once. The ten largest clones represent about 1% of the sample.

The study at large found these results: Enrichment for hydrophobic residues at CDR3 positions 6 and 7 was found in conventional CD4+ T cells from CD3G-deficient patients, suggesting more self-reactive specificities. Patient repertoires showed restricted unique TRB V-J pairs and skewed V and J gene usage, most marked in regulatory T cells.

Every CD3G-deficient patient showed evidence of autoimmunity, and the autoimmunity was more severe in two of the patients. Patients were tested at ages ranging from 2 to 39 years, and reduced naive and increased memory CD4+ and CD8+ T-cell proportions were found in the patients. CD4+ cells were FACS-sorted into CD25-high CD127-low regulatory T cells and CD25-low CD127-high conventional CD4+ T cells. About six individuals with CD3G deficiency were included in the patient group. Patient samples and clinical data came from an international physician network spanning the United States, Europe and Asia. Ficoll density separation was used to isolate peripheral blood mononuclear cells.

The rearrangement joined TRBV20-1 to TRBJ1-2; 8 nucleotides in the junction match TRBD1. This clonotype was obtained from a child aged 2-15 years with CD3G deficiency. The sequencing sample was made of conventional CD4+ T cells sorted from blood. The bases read TGCAGTGTCCAGGGGGCCGGTGGCTACACCTTC. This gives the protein CSVQGAGGYTF.